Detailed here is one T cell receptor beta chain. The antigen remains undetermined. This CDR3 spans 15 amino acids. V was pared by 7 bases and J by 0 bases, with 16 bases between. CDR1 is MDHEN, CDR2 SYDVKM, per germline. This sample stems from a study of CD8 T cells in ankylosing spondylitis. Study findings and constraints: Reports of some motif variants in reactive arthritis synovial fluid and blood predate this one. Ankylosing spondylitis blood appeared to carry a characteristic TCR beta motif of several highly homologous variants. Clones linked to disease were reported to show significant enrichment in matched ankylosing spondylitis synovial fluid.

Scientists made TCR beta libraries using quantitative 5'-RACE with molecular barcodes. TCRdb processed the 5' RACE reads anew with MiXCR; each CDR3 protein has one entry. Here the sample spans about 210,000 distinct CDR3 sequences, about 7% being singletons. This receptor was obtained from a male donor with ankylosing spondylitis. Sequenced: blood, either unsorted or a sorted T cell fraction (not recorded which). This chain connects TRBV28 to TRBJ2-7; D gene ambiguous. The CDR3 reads CASTSAYKSSYEQYF. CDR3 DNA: TGTGCCAGCACCTCCGCTTACAAAAGCTCCTACGAGCAGTACTTC.